The 29 T cell receptor beta chains listed next were all sequenced from one sample in a study of cytomegalovirus exposure and HLA in healthy donors. PCR was performed using 60 Vbeta and 13 Jbeta primers. The assay was immunoSEQ multiplex PCR, and TCRdb's table has in-frame clones only and misses some. Recorded for this sample: roughly 35,000 clones. The sample comprised PBMCs. Receptor source: a woman aged 40-49 years in good health and CMV-seropositive.

The V gene is TRBV28, the J gene TRBJ2-1, with 7 bases lining up with TRBD2. The length of the CDR3 is 14 residues. CDR1 is MDHEN and CDR2 is SYDVKM in the germline V gene. Unmatched junction bases numbered 10, after V lost 6 bases and J lost 8 bases. The CDR3 region has the DNA TGTGCCAGCAGATCCGTGACTAGCCTATATGAGCAGTTCTTC. It codes for CASRSVTSLYEQFF.

The chain uses TRBV27 and TRBJ1-4; no definite D call. CDR1 and CDR2 (germline): MNHEY, SMNVEV (reference sequence). The V and J ends lost 3 bases and 4 bases respectively, with 6 bases between them. The length of the CDR3 is 13 residues. The chain's CDR3 is CASSFEGNEKLFF. Here the CDR3 DNA reads TGTGCCAGCAGTTTTGAGGGTAATGAAAAACTGTTTTTT.

The rearrangement joins TRBV9 to TRBJ1-5; TRBD1 is a possible D gene (5 bases). V dropped 1 base and J dropped 6 bases, with 11 bases sitting between them. The CDR3 spans 14 residues. Germline V gene lookup returns CDR1 SGDLS and CDR2 YYNGEE. CDR3 residues: CASSVLGQGQPQHF. The CDR3 DNA sequence: TGTGCCAGCAGCGTATTGGGGCAGGGTCAGCCCCAGCATTTT.

The chain employs TRBV7-8 and TRBJ1-1, with 10 bases fitting TRBD1. Germline V gene data show CDR1 as SGHVS and CDR2 as FQNEAQ. V gave up 4 bases and J gave up 0 bases; unmatched junction bases: 2. This CDR3 contains 15 residues. The CDR3 region is CASSSGQGVNTEAFF. In DNA, the CDR3 is TGTGCCAGCAGCTCAGGACAGGGGGTGAACACTGAAGCTTTCTTT.

This rearrangement joins TRBV20-1 to TRBJ2-7; TRBD2 agrees at 7 bases. J lost 6 bases, V lost 4 bases, and 3 bases had no gene match. This CDR3 has 11 amino acids. Germline V lookup: CDR1 DFQATT, CDR2 SNEGSKA (reference sequence). CDR3 DNA: TGCAGTGCTATGGGGGGGTCCGAGCAGTACTTC. It encodes CSAMGGSEQYF.

The chain employs TRBV11-2 and TRBJ2-7; 9 bases agree with TRBD2. The ends lost 6 bases at V and 2 bases at J; junction bases unmatched: 5. This CDR3 has 14 residues. Germline CDR1 and CDR2: SGHAT and FQNNGV. CDR3 loop: CASRRTSETYEQYF. CDR3 DNA: TGTGCCAGCAGGCGGACTAGCGAGACCTACGAGCAGTACTTC.

V is TRBV6-4 and J is TRBJ1-1, with a possible D match to TRBD1 (5 bases). The CDR3 has 14 amino acids. The germline gives CDR1 MRHNA, CDR2 SNTAGT. V shed 3 bases and J shed 4 bases, with 12 bases lying between them. CDR3 coding DNA: TGTGCCAGCAGTGAAAAGGGGTTGGTCACTGAAGCTTTCTTT. This sequence encodes CASSEKGLVTEAFF.

CDR3 protein: CASSSQSSNQPQHF. CDR3 nucleotide sequence: TGTGCCAGCAGTTCACAGTCTAGCAATCAGCCCCAGCATTTT. The gene calls are TRBV27 and TRBJ1-5; D is unclear. Germline lookup yields CDR1 MNHEY and CDR2 SMNVEV (reference sequence). V lost 4 bases, J lost 0 bases, and 7 bases lay in between. CDR3 length: 14 residues.

The chain joins TRBV5-1 to TRBJ1-2, with TRBD1 identical over 7 bases. Losses at the gene ends were 8 bases for V and 1 base for J; bases not matched to a gene: 2. The CDR3 totals 12 residues. Germline-derived CDR1 and CDR2 are SGHRS and YFSETQ. This CDR3 reads CASRDSNYGYTF. For the CDR3, the DNA is TGCGCCAGTCGGGACAGTAACTATGGCTACACCTTC.

This chain joins TRBV9 and TRBJ1-5; D gene unclear. The CDR3 loop spans 14 amino acids. The V and J ends lost 0 bases and 2 bases respectively, with 6 bases between them. Germline loops: CDR1 SGDLS, CDR2 YYNGEE. The CDR3 region has the DNA TGTGCCAGCAGCGTAGGGAGTGGCAATCAGCCCCAGCATTTT. Amino acid sequence: CASSVGSGNQPQHF.

On this clone itself: Different DNA sequences within this sample yield the same CDR3. The chain links TRBV5-6 to TRBJ1-4, with a possible D match to TRBD1 (5 bases). CDR3 size: 14 residues. Germline CDR1 SGHDT, CDR2 YYEEEE. Trimming took off 4 bases at V and 6 bases at J, with 13 bases between the two ends. CDR3 bases: TGTGCCAGCAGCCTGGGTGCGGGGGATGAAAAACTGTTTTTT. This sequence encodes CASSLGAGDEKLFF.

V and J are TRBV6-1 and TRBJ2-7, with TRBD1 identical over 8 bases. Trimming removed 0 bases from V and 2 bases from J; junction bases left unmatched: 9. CDR3 length: 17 residues. Germline CDR1 and CDR2: MNHNS and SASEGT. CDR3: CASSEAWDRIKAYEQYF. Written as DNA, the CDR3 is TGTGCCAGCAGTGAAGCTTGGGACAGGATTAAAGCCTACGAGCAGTACTTC.

The chain couples TRBV19 to TRBJ1-5, with unresolved D. The CDR3 sequence is 14 residues long. Trimming removed 5 bases from V and 3 bases from J, with 11 bases in between. Germline CDR1 reads LNHDA; CDR2 reads SQIVND (reference sequence). DNA of the CDR3: TGTGCCAGTAGTCGGGTGCAGAACAATCAGCCCCAGCATTTT. This translates into CASSRVQNNQPQHF.

V is TRBV30 and J is TRBJ2-1, with TRBD2 matching 11 bases. Germline loops: CDR1 GTSNPN, CDR2 SVGIG (reference sequence). The CDR3 length is 13 residues. Trimming removed 2 bases from V and 15 bases from J; junction bases left unmatched: 9. CDR3 region: CAWSSSTSGRLFF. In DNA, the CDR3 is TGTGCCTGGAGTTCTTCTACTAGCGGGAGATTGTTCTTC.

As regards this clone: The same CDR3 can be traced to other DNA sequences in this sample. V usage is TRBV5-1 and J usage is TRBJ1-1, with TRBD1 matching 7 bases. Trimming at V came to 3 bases and at J to 1 base, leaving 3 bases not matched to a gene. Germline CDR1 reads SGHRS; CDR2 reads YFSETQ. The CDR3 consists of 14 residues. Here the CDR3 DNA reads TGCGCCAGCAGCTCGGGACAGCCGAACACTGAAGCTTTCTTT. Protein: CASSSGQPNTEAFF.

This sequence joins TRBV29-1 and TRBJ1-2; D ambiguous. The CDR3 contains 11 residues. The germline V gene has CDR1 SQVTM and CDR2 ANQGSEA. The V and J ends lost 4 bases and 5 bases respectively, with 8 bases between them. The CDR3 protein is CSVVGGYGYTF. The CDR3 DNA reads as TGCAGCGTTGTAGGCGGGTATGGCTACACCTTC.

This chain links TRBV4-3 with TRBJ2-1; 9 positions match TRBD2. Losses at the gene ends were 4 bases for V and 2 bases for J; bases not matched to a gene: 6. This CDR3 is 16 amino acids long. Germline loops: CDR1 LGHNA, CDR2 YSLEER. The CDR3 DNA follows: TGCGCCAGCAGCCCCCAGACTAGCGGTGCCTACAATGAGCAGTTCTTC. It specifies CASSPQTSGAYNEQFF.

The chain uses TRBV28 and TRBJ1-5, with 7 bases aligning to TRBD1. V shed 2 bases and J 5 bases; nucleotides not matched to a gene: 9. The CDR3 is 16 amino acids. Germline CDR1 is MDHEN and CDR2 is SYDVKM. Here the CDR3 DNA reads TGTGCCAGCAGTTTAGGGGGCAGGGGGGCGGATCAGCCCCAGCATTTT. Protein: CASSLGGRGADQPQHF.

V and J are TRBV6-5 and TRBJ2-2; TRBD2 matches at 14 bases. Germline V gene sequence: CDR1 MNHEY, CDR2 SVGAGI. This CDR3 region has 14 residues. V was pared by 7 bases and J by 6 bases, with 1 base of the junction left unmatched. The CDR3 sequence is CASMGLAGAGELFF. CDR3 coding DNA: TGTGCCAGCATGGGACTAGCGGGAGCCGGGGAGCTGTTTTTT.

The chain couples TRBV7-9 to TRBJ2-7, with 11 bases that match TRBD1. Germline CDR1 SEHNR, CDR2 FQNEAQ (reference sequence). This CDR3 spans 14 amino acids. V lost 4 bases, J lost 5 bases, and 4 bases stayed unmatched. This chain's CDR3 is CASSWDRGSHEQYF. In DNA form, the CDR3 reads TGTGCCAGCAGCTGGGACAGGGGGTCCCACGAGCAGTACTTC. The variable domain in full, completed from reference TRBV7-9 and TRBJ2-7, reads DTGVSQNPRHKITKRGQNVTFRCDPISEHNRLYWYRQTLGQGPEFLTYFQNEAQLEKSRLLSDRFSAERPKGSFSTLEIQRTEQGDSAMYLCASSWDRGSHEQYFGPGTRLTVT.

Concerning this clone itself: A junction end diverges from the germline sequence, so it may reflect a read error. The rearrangement uses TRBV4-1 and TRBJ2-7, with 7 positions matching TRBD2. The germline CDR1 and CDR2 sequences are MGHRA and YSYEKL. This CDR3 is 15 amino acids long. The chain's CDR3 is CASRQGIAGVYEQYF. The DNA of the CDR3 is TGCGCCAGCAGGCAAGGGATAGCGGGCGTCTACGAGCAGTACTTC.

V and J are TRBV5-1 and TRBJ2-5; 7 positions agree with TRBD2. The V gene end was trimmed by 3 bases and the J gene end by 4 bases; junction bases not matched to a gene: 9. The CDR3 totals 15 residues. Germline V CDR1 and CDR2: SGHRS, YFSETQ. Here the CDR3 reads CASSWGYGRSETQYF. In DNA, the CDR3 is TGCGCCAGCAGCTGGGGGTACGGGAGGTCAGAGACCCAGTACTTC.

V and J are TRBV27 and TRBJ2-7; D might be TRBD2 (6 bases). V lost 2 bases, J lost 0 bases, and 8 bases lay in between. CDR1 and CDR2 (germline): MNHEY, SMNVEV (reference sequence). The CDR3 length is 14 residues. For the CDR3, the DNA is TGTGCCAGCAGTTTAAGCGGGCCCTCCTACGAGCAGTACTTC. This translates into CASSLSGPSYEQYF.

The chain is built from TRBV18 and TRBJ1-1, with a tentative D call TRBD1 (5 bases). This CDR3 spans 14 amino acids. Germline assignment: CDR1 KGHSH and CDR2 LQKENI. The ends were cut back, 6 bases at V and 3 bases at J, with 14 bases in the middle. The CDR3 DNA follows: TGTGCCAGCTCTCTATCCGTACAGGACACTGAAGCTTTCTTT. Translation gives CASSLSVQDTEAFF.

The chain uses TRBV7-9 and TRBJ2-7, with D perhaps TRBD1 (5 bases). Between the trimmed V and J ends, which lost 5 bases and 5 bases, there was a span of 16 bases. CDR1 is SEHNR, CDR2 FQNEAQ, per germline (reference sequence). The CDR3 runs to 14 residues. CDR3 nucleotides: TGTGCCAGCAGCCCCAGGGCAGGTAGTAACGAGCAGTACTTC. It specifies CASSPRAGSNEQYF. Full variable domain (rest looked up from reference TRBV7-9 and TRBJ2-7): DTGVSQNPRHKITKRGQNVTFRCDPISEHNRLYWYRQTLGQGPEFLTYFQNEAQLEKSRLLSDRFSAERPKGSFSTLEIQRTEQGDSAMYLCASSPRAGSNEQYFGPGTRLTVT.

Here the CDR3 reads CASSYGGQGDQPQHF. The CDR3 DNA reads TGTGCCAGCAGTTACGGAGGACAGGGTGATCAGCCCCAGCATTTT. This sequence joins TRBV6-6 and TRBJ1-5; TRBD1 matches 8 bases. This CDR3 is 15 amino acids long. V lost 2 bases and J lost 5; bases outside the gene matches: 5. Germline loops: CDR1 MNHNY, CDR2 SVGAGI (reference sequence).

The chain carries TRBV5-1 and TRBJ2-1; 12 bases line up with TRBD2. V gave up 0 bases and J gave up 3 bases; unmatched junction bases: 4. CDR3 length equals 17 residues. The V gene's germline CDR1 is SGHRS and CDR2 YFSETQ. CDR3 coding DNA: TGCGCCAGCAGCTTGGAGCCGGGACTAGCGGGCTACAATGAGCAGTTCTTC. Translated, it gives CASSLEPGLAGYNEQFF.

This chain joins TRBV10-1 and TRBJ2-3; 9 bases line up with TRBD2. This CDR3 has 17 amino acids. The germline CDR1 and CDR2 sequences are WNHNN and SYGVQD (reference sequence). V shed 8 bases, J shed 1 base, and the junction held 13 bases outside the gene matches. The CDR3 reads CASPRLAEAFCTDTQYF. The CDR3 nucleotides read TGCGCCAGCCCTCGACTAGCGGAGGCCTTTTGCACAGATACGCAGTATTTT.

This chain joins TRBV2 and TRBJ2-2, with 9 positions matching TRBD1. CDR1 and CDR2 from the germline V gene are SNHLY and FYNNEI. V trimming: 8 bases; J trimming: 5 bases; junction bases outside the gene matches: 9. This CDR3 region has 15 residues. CDR3 bases: TGTGCCAGCCGGGCGGGACAGGGCAGTACCGGGGAGCTGTTTTTT. Residues: CASRAGQGSTGELFF.